Each of the 3 T cell receptor beta chains below was sequenced from the same sample in a study of T cell clusters in autoimmune cytopenias. Multiplex touch-down PCR amplified TRB using TRB-A and TRB-B pools in one tube. TCRdb re-analyzed the multiplex PCR reads; it lists each CDR3 protein once, without DNA. The sample yields roughly 5,000 distinct CDR3 sequences, of which the top ten take up 15% to 20%. Roughly 40,000 genome equivalents of blood DNA were amplified for TRB. The sequenced material came from peripheral blood. The receptor set was obtained from a human donor with an autoimmune cytopenia or autoimmune hepatitis (not recorded which).

The V call is TRBV29-1, the J call TRBJ2-2; the TCRdb call, TRBD2, lacks DNA for checking. This CDR3 contains 12 residues. Germline V gene lookup returns CDR1 SQVTM and CDR2 ANQGSEA. The CDR3 sequence is CSASGLTGELFF.

This clonotype is deemed medium-sized (0.01 to 0.1%) by its frequency. The chain has TRBV19 and TRBJ1-2. Germline V lookup: CDR1 LNHDA, CDR2 SQIVND (reference sequence). The CDR3 loop spans 14 amino acids. The CDR3 spells CASSIGGRRLGYTF.

The chain couples TRBV19 to TRBJ1-5; as DNA is missing, the TRBD1 call by TCRdb cannot be tested. Germline V gives CDR1 LNHDA, CDR2 SQIVND (reference sequence). The CDR3 runs to 17 residues. CDR3 in amino acids: CASSSATRVLSNQPQHF.